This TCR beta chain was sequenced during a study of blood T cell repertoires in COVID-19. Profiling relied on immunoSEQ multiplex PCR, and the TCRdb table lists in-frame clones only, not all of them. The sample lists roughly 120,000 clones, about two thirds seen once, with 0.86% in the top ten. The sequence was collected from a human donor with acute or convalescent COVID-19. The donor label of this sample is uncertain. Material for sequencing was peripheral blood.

The CDR3 here is CASSLGLAGAYEQYF. DNA for the CDR3: TGTGCCAGCAGCTTAGGACTAGCGGGGGCCTACGAGCAGTACTTC. The V call is TRBV7-6, the J call TRBJ2-7; 12 nucleotides line up with TRBD2. The V gene end was trimmed by 1 base and the J gene end by 2 bases; junction bases not matched to a gene: 0. Germline values: CDR1 SGHVS, CDR2 FNYEAQ. The CDR3 is made up of 15 amino acids.